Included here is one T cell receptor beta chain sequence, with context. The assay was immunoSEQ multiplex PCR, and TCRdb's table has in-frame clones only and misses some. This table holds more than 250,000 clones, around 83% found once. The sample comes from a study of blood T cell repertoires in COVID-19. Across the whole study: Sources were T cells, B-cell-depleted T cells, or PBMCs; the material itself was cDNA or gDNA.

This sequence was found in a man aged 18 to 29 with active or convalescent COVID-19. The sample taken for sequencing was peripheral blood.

CDR3 sequence reads: CASSSTRHTQYF. The CDR3 DNA follows: TGTGCCAGCAGCTCCACTAGGCATACGCAGTATTTT. V is TRBV13 and J is TRBJ2-3; possible D gene TRBD2, 5 bases. V lost 4 bases and J lost 7, with 9 bases in between. The germline gives CDR1 PRHDT, CDR2 FYEKMQ (reference sequence). CDR3 length: 12 residues.